This TCR beta chain was observed in a study of blood T cell repertoires in COVID-19. Data came from immunoSEQ multiplex PCR; TCRdb stores just in-frame clones and leaves some out. The profile shows about 59,000 clones, approximately 80% of them singletons. V shed 6 bases and J 2 bases; nucleotides not matched to a gene: 3. Germline assignment: CDR1 WNHNN and CDR2 SYGVQD (reference sequence). The length of the CDR3 is 13 residues. This receptor was taken from an elderly man with acute or convalescent COVID-19. The V call is TRBV10-1, the J call TRBJ2-5, with 7 positions matching TRBD1. The source material was peripheral blood. The CDR3 DNA follows: TGCGCCAGCAGCCGGGACAGTCAAGAGACCCAGTACTTC. Translated: CASSRDSQETQYF.